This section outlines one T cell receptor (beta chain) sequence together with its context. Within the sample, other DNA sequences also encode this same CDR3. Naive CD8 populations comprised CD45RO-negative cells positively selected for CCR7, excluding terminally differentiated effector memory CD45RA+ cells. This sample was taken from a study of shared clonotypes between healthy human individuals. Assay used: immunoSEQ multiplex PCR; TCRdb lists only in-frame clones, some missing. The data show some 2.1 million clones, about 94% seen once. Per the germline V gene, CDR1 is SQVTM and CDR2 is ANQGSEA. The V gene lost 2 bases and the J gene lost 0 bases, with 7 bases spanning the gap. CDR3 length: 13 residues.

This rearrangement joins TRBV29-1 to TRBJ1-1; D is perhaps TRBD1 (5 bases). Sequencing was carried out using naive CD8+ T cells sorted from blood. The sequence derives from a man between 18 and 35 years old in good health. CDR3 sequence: CSVEKGMNTEAFF. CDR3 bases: TGCAGCGTTGAAAAGGGGATGAACACTGAAGCTTTCTTT.